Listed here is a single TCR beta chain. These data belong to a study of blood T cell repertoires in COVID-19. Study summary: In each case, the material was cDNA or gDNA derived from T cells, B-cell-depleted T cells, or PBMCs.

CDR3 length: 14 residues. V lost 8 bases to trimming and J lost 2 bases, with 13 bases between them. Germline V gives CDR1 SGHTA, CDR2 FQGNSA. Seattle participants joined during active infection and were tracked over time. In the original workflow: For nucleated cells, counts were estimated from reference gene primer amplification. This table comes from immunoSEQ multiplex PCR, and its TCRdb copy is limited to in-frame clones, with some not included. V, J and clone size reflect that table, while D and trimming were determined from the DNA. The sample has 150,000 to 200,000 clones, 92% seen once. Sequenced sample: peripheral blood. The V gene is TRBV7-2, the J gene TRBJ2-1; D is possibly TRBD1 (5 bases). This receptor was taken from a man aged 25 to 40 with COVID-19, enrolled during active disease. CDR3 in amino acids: CASQPKGPYNEQFF. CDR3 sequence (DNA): TGTGCCAGCCAACCTAAGGGGCCCTACAATGAGCAGTTCTTC.